This entry concerns a single T cell receptor beta chain. J lost 6 bases, V lost 5 bases, and 2 bases had no gene match. Germline V lookup: CDR1 MGHDK, CDR2 SYGVNS. The CDR3 is 13 amino acids. This entry is derived from a study of blood T cell repertoires in COVID-19. Original processing notes: Reference gene primer amplification yielded estimated nucleated cell counts. The protocol was immunoSEQ multiplex PCR, while the TCRdb copy is restricted to in-frame clones and leaves out a portion. Clonal size and the V and J genes are those of that table, whereas D and trimming came from the DNA. The sample consists of about 190,000 clones, 82% of them appearing once.

Sequencing was done on a sample of peripheral blood. The sequence derives from a woman aged 60-75 years with COVID-19, enrolled during active disease. V usage is TRBV25-1 and J usage is TRBJ2-3, with 10 bases aligning to TRBD2. The CDR3 spells CASSLAGADTQYF. CDR3 DNA sequence: TGTGCCAGCAGTCTAGCGGGAGCCGATACGCAGTATTTT.